Detailed here is one TCR beta chain. Libraries were prepared by immunoSEQ multiplex PCR; TCRdb keeps only in-frame clonotypes and omits some of them. The data show roughly 150,000 clones, with approximately 85% seen just once and less than 6.5% held by the top ten. This sample was included in a study of blood T cell repertoires in COVID-19. J gave up 8 bases and V 1 base, and 5 bases lay outside the gene matches. Germline V gives CDR1 LGHDT, CDR2 YNNKEL (reference sequence). This CDR3 region has 15 residues. Material for sequencing was peripheral blood. The receptor was derived from a woman aged 45-59 years with COVID-19, enrolled during active disease. The chain couples TRBV3-1 (or the pseudogene TRBV3-2) to TRBJ1-2; TRBD1 agrees at 12 bases. This CDR3 is CASSQAGQGANGYTF. CDR3 in DNA: TGTGCCAGCAGCCAAGCGGGACAGGGGGCGAACGGCTACACCTTC.